The rows below give T cell receptor beta chains drawn from one sample of a study of blood T cell repertoires in COVID-19. The assay was immunoSEQ multiplex PCR, and TCRdb's table has in-frame clones only and misses some. The sample has 180,000 or so clones, 65% to 90% seen once; the top ten hold roughly 8%. Sequencing input: peripheral blood. Receptor source: a man between 60 and 75 years old with acute or convalescent COVID-19. CDR3s include the opening cysteine and the closing phenylalanine or tryptophan. The D gene is left open where the match is weak. Part of the rows lack a size; the others show once, few, many or a class for expanded clones.

V	size	D	J	DNA	CDR3
TRBV2	few	TRBD1	TRBJ2-6	TGTGCCAGCAGTCGGACAGGGGGCGCCCCTGGGGCCAACGTCCTGACTTTC	CASSRTGGAPGANVLTF
TRBV5-1	few	TRBD2	TRBJ2-3	TGCGCCAGCAGCGATGCTAGCGGGAGTCCAGATACGCAGTATTTT	CASSDASGSPDTQYF
TRBV24-1	NA	NA	TRBJ1-2	TGTGCCACCAGTGATCCCAGGGATCCTAACTATGGCTACACCTTC	CATSDPRDPNYGYTF
TRBV27	NA	NA	TRBJ2-7	TGTGCCAGCAGTCCCGTTGACAGAAACCATTACGAGCAGTACTTC	CASSPVDRNHYEQYF
TRBV19	few	NA	TRBJ1-1	TGTGCCAGCGGACACAGCACTGGGACATCCGTCGTCTGGGTGAACACTGAAGCTTTCTTT	CASGHSTGTSVVWVNTEAFF
TRBV5-1	NA	TRBD1	TRBJ1-2	TGCGCCAGCAGCTTGGGAGGGGGCGCGTCCGGCTACACCTTC	CASSLGGGASGYTF
TRBV12-5	NA	NA	TRBJ2-1	TGTGCTAGTGGTCCCCCAGGGGGGCGGGAGCAGTTCTTC	CASGPPGGREQFF
TRBV18	NA	NA	TRBJ1-5	TGTGCCAGCTCACCAATGAAGGACATCAATCAGCCCCAGCATTTT	CASSPMKDINQPQHF
TRBV28	NA	NA	TRBJ2-7	TGTGCCAGCCTCAGGGCAGGTTCCTACGAGCAGTACTTC	CASLRAGSYEQYF
TRBV29-1	NA	NA	TRBJ2-5	TGCAGCGTTTCCCCCGGAGGGGAGACCCAGTACTTC	CSVSPGGETQYF
TRBV11-2	once	TRBD2	TRBJ2-1	TGTGCCAGCAGCTCTACTAGCGCGCGGTTTCCCAATGAGCAGTTCTTC	CASSSTSARFPNEQFF
TRBV19	NA	TRBD1	TRBJ1-2	TGTGCCAGTAGTACACAACCGGGACAGGGTTACTATGGCTACACCTTC	CASSTQPGQGYYGYTF
TRBV28	few	TRBD1	TRBJ1-4	TGTGCCAGCACCGCGGCGGACAGGGCTGATGAAAAACTGTTTTTT	CASTAADRADEKLFF
TRBV27	NA	TRBD2	TRBJ2-7	TGTGCCAGCAGTTTTGCTAGCGGGAGAATAAAGGAGCAGTACTTC	CASSFASGRIKEQYF
TRBV11-2	NA	NA	TRBJ1-1	TGTGCCAGCAGCTTGGGACACTTGAACACTGAAGCTTTCTTT	CASSLGHLNTEAFF
TRBV5-3	NA	NA	TRBJ2-5	TGTGCCAGAAGCCGGTTCCAATCAGGCAATGAGACCCAGTACTTC	CARSRFQSGNETQYF
TRBV7-9	NA	NA	TRBJ1-1	TGTGCCAGCAGCCCCCGGGATGAAGCTTTCTTT	CASSPRDEAFF
TRBV7-3	NA	NA	TRBJ1-1	TGTGCCAGCAGCTATACAGGTAGCACTGAAGCTTTCTTT	CASSYTGSTEAFF
TRBV5-4	NA	NA	TRBJ1-1	TGTGCCAGCAGCTTGGTGCGGGGGGGGAACACTGAAGCTTTCTTT	CASSLVRGGNTEAFF
TRBV2	once	TRBD1	TRBJ2-2	TGTGCCACCACGATACAGGGGGCAAACACCGGGGAGCTGTTTTTT	CATTIQGANTGELFF
TRBV18	once	NA	TRBJ1-5	TGTGCCAGCTCACGAAATGGGGCAGGAAGCAATCAGCCCCAGCATTTT	CASSRNGAGSNQPQHF
TRBV7-3	NA	NA	TRBJ2-7	TGTGCCAGCAGCTTAACCAATCGACAGTCGCCTTTCTACGAGCAGTACTTC	CASSLTNRQSPFYEQYF
TRBV7-8	NA	TRBD2	TRBJ2-1	TGTGCCAGCAGCTTTCTAACCCCGGGACTAGCGAGCTACAATGAGCAGTTCTTC	CASSFLTPGLASYNEQFF
TRBV29-1	NA	TRBD1	TRBJ1-1	TGCAGCGTGTGGGGATCGACAGGGGACACTGAAGCTTTCTTT	CSVWGSTGDTEAFF
TRBV5-6	NA	NA	TRBJ1-1	TGTGCCAGCATAATAACCTCGATTTCTGGCAGGGAGGACACTGAAGCTTTCTTT	CASIITSISGREDTEAFF
TRBV7-9	NA	TRBD1	TRBJ1-2	TGTGCCAGCAGCCGCTCTCCCGCCGAGGACAGGGGGCACACCTTC	CASSRSPAEDRGHTF
TRBV29-1	NA	TRBD2	TRBJ2-7	TGCAGCGTGTCCACTAGCGCTCGCTCCTACGAGCAGTACTTC	CSVSTSARSYEQYF
TRBV5-4	NA	NA	TRBJ1-2	TGTGCCAGCAGCTTGGGGCCAGGGAGGGACTATGGCTACACCTTC	CASSLGPGRDYGYTF
TRBV6-5	NA	TRBD1	TRBJ1-2	TGTGTCAGCAGTTCCCCGGGGACAGCGTATGGCTACACCTTC	CVSSSPGTAYGYTF